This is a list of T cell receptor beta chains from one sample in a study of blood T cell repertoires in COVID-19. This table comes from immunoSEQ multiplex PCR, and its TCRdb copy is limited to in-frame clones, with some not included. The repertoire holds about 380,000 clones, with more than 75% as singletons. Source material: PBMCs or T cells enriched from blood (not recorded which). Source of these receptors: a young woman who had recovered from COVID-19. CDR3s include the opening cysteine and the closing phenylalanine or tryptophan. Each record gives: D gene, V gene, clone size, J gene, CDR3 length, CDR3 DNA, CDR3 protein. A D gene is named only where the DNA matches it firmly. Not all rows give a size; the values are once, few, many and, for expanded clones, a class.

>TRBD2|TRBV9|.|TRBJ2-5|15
TGTGCCAGCACGGTAGCGGGGGGGTTCCAAGAGACCCAGTACTTC
CASTVAGGFQETQYF
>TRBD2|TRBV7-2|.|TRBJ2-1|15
TGTGCCAGCAGCGTCACTAGCGGGGGATACAATGAGCAGTTCTTC
CASSVTSGGYNEQFF
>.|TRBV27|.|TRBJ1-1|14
TGTGCCAGCAGCCAGGGAAAAATGAACACTGAAGCTTTCTTT
CASSQGKMNTEAFF
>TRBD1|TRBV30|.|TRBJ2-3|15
TGTGCCTGGAGTAGGGGACAGGGGGTGAAAGATACGCAGTATTTT
CAWSRGQGVKDTQYF
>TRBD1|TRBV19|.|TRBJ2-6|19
TGTGCCAGTAGTAGAAGACAGGGTACCCTCGGGCCTGGGGCCAACGTCCTGACTTTC
CASSRRQGTLGPGANVLTF
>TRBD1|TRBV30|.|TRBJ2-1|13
TGTGCCTGTTTGACAGGGCGCTACAATGAGCAGTTCTTC
CACLTGRYNEQFF
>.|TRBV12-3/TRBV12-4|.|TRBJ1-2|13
TGTGCCAGCAGTTTCGGGGGGACAATCGGCTACACCTTC
CASSFGGTIGYTF
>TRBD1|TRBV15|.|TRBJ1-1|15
TGTGCCACCGCTTGGGACAGGGGGCCTGGCACTGAAGCTTTCTTT
CATAWDRGPGTEAFF
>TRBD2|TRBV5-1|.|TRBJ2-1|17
TGCGCCAGCAGCTTATTTGGACTAGCGGAACCTACCCATGAGCAGTTCTTC
CASSLFGLAEPTHEQFF
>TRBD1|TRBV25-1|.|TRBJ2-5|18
TGTGCCAGCAGTGAATGGGTAGGGGGCGGAAAGTACCAAGAGACCCAGTACTTC
CASSEWVGGGKYQETQYF
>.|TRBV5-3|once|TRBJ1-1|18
TGTGCCAGAAGCTTCCGCGGAGGCGTACCTTCTCCGAACACTGAAGCTTTCTTT
CARSFRGGVPSPNTEAFF
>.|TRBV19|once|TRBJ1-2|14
TGTGCCAGTAGTATAGAACGGTATAACTATGGCTACACCTTC
CASSIERYNYGYTF
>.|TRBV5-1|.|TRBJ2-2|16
TGCGCCAGCAGCAGGCGGCAAACTCCGAACACCGGGGAGCTGTTTTTT
CASSRRQTPNTGELFF
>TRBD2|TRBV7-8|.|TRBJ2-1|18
TGTGCCAGCAGCACGGGGACTAGCGGGGGCCCATCGTGGAATGAGCAGTTCTTC
CASSTGTSGGPSWNEQFF
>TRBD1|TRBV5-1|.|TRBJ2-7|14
TGCGCCAGCAGCGGGGGGACAGGGGTTAACGAGCAGTACTTC
CASSGGTGVNEQYF
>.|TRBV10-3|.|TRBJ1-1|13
TGTGCCATCAGTGAGACAGGACAGACTGAAGCTTTCTTT
CAISETGQTEAFF
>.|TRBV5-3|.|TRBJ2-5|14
TGTGCCAGAAGCTTCCCGGAGCGATCGGAGACCCAGTACTTC
CARSFPERSETQYF
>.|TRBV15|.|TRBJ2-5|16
TGTGCCACCAGCAGAGGGCCTACTACTTACCAAGAGACCCAGTACTTC
CATSRGPTTYQETQYF
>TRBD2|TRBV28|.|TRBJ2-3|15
TGTGCCAGCAGTGGACTAGCGGGGTTTGGAGATACGCAGTATTTT
CASSGLAGFGDTQYF
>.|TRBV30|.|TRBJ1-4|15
TGTGCCTGGAGTAACAGGGTGACAACTAATGAAAAACTGTTTTTT
CAWSNRVTTNEKLFF
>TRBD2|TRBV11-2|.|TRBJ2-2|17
TGTGCCAGCAGCTCCCCCACTAGCGACCCGAACACCGGGGAGCTGTTTTTT
CASSSPTSDPNTGELFF
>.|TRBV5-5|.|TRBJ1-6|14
TGTGCCGGATCCCGGGTCTCCTATAATTCACCCCTCCACTTT
CAGSRVSYNSPLHF
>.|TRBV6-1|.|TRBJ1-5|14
TGTGCCAGCAGTGACAGGGTAGGCAATCAGCCCCAGCATTTT
CASSDRVGNQPQHF
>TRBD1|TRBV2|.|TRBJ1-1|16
TGTGCCAGCGCTTCGACAGGGTTCAGTCCGGACACTGAAGCTTTCTTT
CASASTGFSPDTEAFF
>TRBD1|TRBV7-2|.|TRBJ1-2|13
TGTGCCAGCAGCTCGGGACAGGGCTGGGGCTACACCTTC
CASSSGQGWGYTF
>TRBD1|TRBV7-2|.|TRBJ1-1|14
TGTGCCAGCAGCACCACAGGGGAGGTAACTGAAGCTTTCTTT
CASSTTGEVTEAFF
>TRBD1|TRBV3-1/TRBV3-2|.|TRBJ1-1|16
TGTGCCAGCAGCCAGGGGACAGGGATGGAGAGCACTGAAGCTTTCTTT
CASSQGTGMESTEAFF
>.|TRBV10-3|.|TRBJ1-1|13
TGTGCCATCGGTGGGGCGGGGAACACTGAAGCTTTCTTT
CAIGGAGNTEAFF
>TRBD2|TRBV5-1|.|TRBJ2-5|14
TGCGCCAGCAGGGTTCTAGCGGCCCAAGAGACCCAGTACTTC
CASRVLAAQETQYF
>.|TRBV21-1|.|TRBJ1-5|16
TGTGCCAGCAGCACCAGGTTAAGGCTAAGCAATCAGCCCCAGCATTTT
CASSTRLRLSNQPQHF
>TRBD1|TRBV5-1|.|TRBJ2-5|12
TGCGCCAGCACTGACAGGGGAGAGACCCAGTACTTC
CASTDRGETQYF
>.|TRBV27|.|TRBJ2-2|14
TGTGCCAGCAGTCGGCAGGCGAACACCGGGGAGCTGTTTTTT
CASSRQANTGELFF
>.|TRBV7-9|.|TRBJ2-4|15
TGTGCCAGCAGCTTAGGGGGGCGATTAGGAGACATTCAGTACTTC
CASSLGGRLGDIQYF
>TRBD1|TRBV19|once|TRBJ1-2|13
TGTGCCAGTAAGAGGGGGCGCAACGGTGGCTACACCTTC
CASKRGRNGGYTF
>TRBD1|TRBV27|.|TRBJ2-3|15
TGTGCCAGCAGTACCTCAGGGGGTTGGACAGATACGCAGTATTTT
CASSTSGGWTDTQYF
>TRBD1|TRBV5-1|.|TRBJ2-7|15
TGCGCCAGCAGCACGGGGGACAGGGGATCCTACGAGCAGTACTTC
CASSTGDRGSYEQYF
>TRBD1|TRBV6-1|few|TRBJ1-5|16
TGTGCCAGCAGTCAAGACCCCGGGACAGGGGTTCAGCCCCAGCATTTT
CASSQDPGTGVQPQHF
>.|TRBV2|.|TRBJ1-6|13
TGTGCCAGCAGTGAGTACAGCCGAGTACCCCTCCACTTT
CASSEYSRVPLHF
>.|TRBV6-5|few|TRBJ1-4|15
TGTGCCAGCAGTTACTCGAGGCAGAGAGATGAAAAACTGTTTTTT
CASSYSRQRDEKLFF
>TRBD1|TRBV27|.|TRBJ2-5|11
TGTGCCACCAACAGGGGGCACACCCAGTACTTC
CATNRGHTQYF
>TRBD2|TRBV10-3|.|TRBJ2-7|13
TGTGCCACCCTAGCGGGGGGTGCCGGCGAGCAGTACTTC
CATLAGGAGEQYF
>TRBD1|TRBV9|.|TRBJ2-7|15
TGTGCCAGCAGCCCCCGGACAGGGAGTTCCTACGAGCAGTACTTC
CASSPRTGSSYEQYF
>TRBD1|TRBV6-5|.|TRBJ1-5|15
TGTGCCAGTCTCCCCCCACAGGGGGCAGCTCAGCCCCAGCATTTT
CASLPPQGAAQPQHF